A single sample is the source of the 30 T cell receptor beta chains below, sequenced in a study of shared clonotypes between healthy human individuals. Produced via immunoSEQ multiplex PCR; TCRdb's table is partial and in-frame only. The sample holds under 1,100,000 clones, about 74% seen once. The sample was memory CD4+ T cells sorted from blood. Subset described: CD45RA-negative fraction. All receptors come from a young man in good health.

Remarks on this clone: The sample holds other DNA sequences that translate to the same CDR3. The J gene is TRBJ2-5, the V gene TRBV6-1, with no clear D. Germline V gene lookup returns CDR1 MNHNS and CDR2 SASEGT. V gave up 4 bases and J gave up 4 bases, with 4 bases separating them. There are 11 residues in the CDR3. The DNA of the CDR3 is TGTGCCAGCAGTGTTGGAGAGACCCAGTACTTC. It specifies CASSVGETQYF.

About this clone itself: Its ends do not fully match the called genes, so a read error is possible. This chain joins TRBV11-2 and TRBJ2-1; TRBD1 aligns across 7 bases. From germline, CDR1 is SGHAT and CDR2 FQNNGV. The CDR3 extends over 14 amino acids. CDR3 in DNA: TGTGCCAGCAGTTTAGGGGGCTACGGGAATGAGCAGTTCTTC. Translating it yields CASSLGGYGNEQFF.

The chain uses TRBV7-2 and TRBJ2-5, with a weak D call TRBD2 (5 bases). Between the trimmed V and J ends, which lost 5 bases and 10 bases, there was a span of 20 bases. Germline assignment: CDR1 SGHTA and CDR2 FQGNSA. The CDR3 is 14 amino acids. In nucleotides, the CDR3 is TGTGCCAGCAGCCCTACGCCACTAGGTGGGTTCCAGTACTTC. It translates to CASSPTPLGGFQYF. The full variable domain, completed using reference TRBV7-2 and TRBJ2-5, is GAGVSQSPSNKVTEKGKDVELRCDPISGHTALYWYRQSLGQGLEFLIYFQGNSAPDKSGLPSDRFSAERTGGSVSTLTIQRTQQEDSAVYLCASSPTPLGGFQYFGPGTRLLVL.

The chain couples TRBV5-5 to TRBJ1-5, with D perhaps matching TRBD1 (5 bases). CDR1 is SGHKS, CDR2 YYEKEE, per germline (reference sequence). The CDR3 is 14 residues long. V was pared by 0 bases and J by 7 bases, with 11 bases between. The CDR3 loop reads CASSLEGTKQPQHF. CDR3 in DNA: TGTGCCAGCAGCTTGGAAGGGACGAAGCAGCCCCAGCATTTT.

This clone was seen a handful of times. The gene calls are TRBV6-1 and TRBJ1-2; tentatively, D is TRBD1 (5 bases). The CDR3 is 13 residues long. Trimming removed 6 bases from V and 6 bases from J, with 14 bases in between. Germline V gene lookup returns CDR1 MNHNS and CDR2 SASEGT. CDR3 sequence: CASSRRQNDGYTF. The CDR3 DNA follows: TGTGCCAGCAGCCGTAGACAGAACGATGGCTACACCTTC.

The V gene is TRBV7-2, the J gene TRBJ1-6, with 10 bases that match TRBD1. CDR3 size: 16 residues. Germline V gene sequence: CDR1 SGHTA, CDR2 FQGNSA. The junction had 7 bases not matched to a gene; V was cut back by 5 bases and J by 6 bases. CDR3 DNA: TGTGCCAGCAGCCCTCGACAGGGGGCGGGTAATTCACCCCTCCACTTT. Encoded protein: CASSPRQGAGNSPLHF.

V usage is TRBV5-1 and J usage is TRBJ1-1, with D tentatively TRBD1 (5 bases). The CDR3 has 15 residues. The V end was cut by 0 bases, the J end by 11 bases, with 20 bases between. CDR1 and CDR2 (germline): SGHRS, YFSETQ. In DNA form, the CDR3 reads TGCGCCAGCAGCTTGGCCATGACGGGGCCCGGCGGGGCTTTCTTT. This sequence encodes CASSLAMTGPGGAFF.

The chain uses TRBV13 and TRBJ2-1, with TRBD2 as a possible D gene (6 bases). The CDR3 sequence is 16 residues long. Germline values: CDR1 PRHDT, CDR2 FYEKMQ (reference sequence). Trimming stripped 6 bases from V and 0 bases from J, with 15 bases between. CDR3 amino acids: CASRLGGRSSYNEQFF. The DNA of the CDR3 is TGTGCCAGCAGGCTCGGGGGAAGGAGCTCCTACAATGAGCAGTTCTTC.

This sequence joins TRBV2 and TRBJ2-1; no firm D call. Deletions cut 2 bases from V and 4 bases from J, with 9 bases between. The CDR3 has 14 residues. The germline gives CDR1 SNHLY, CDR2 FYNNEI. Here the CDR3 DNA reads TGTGCCAGCAGTGAACGGCTTACTTACAATGAGCAGTTCTTC. Amino acids: CASSERLTYNEQFF.

The rearrangement uses TRBV18 and TRBJ2-1, with TRBD1 matching over 7 bases. The germline CDR1 and CDR2 sequences are KGHSH and LQKENI. This CDR3 has 15 residues. J was trimmed by 7 bases and V by 3 bases; bases with no gene match: 9. This CDR3 is CASSPLAGGSNEQFF. CDR3 nucleotides: TGTGCCAGCTCACCGTTGGCAGGGGGATCGAATGAGCAGTTCTTC.

This clone was seen a handful of times. CDR3 sequence reads: CASSGSPEKLFF. Here the CDR3 DNA reads TGTGCCAGCAGTGGTTCTCCCGAAAAACTGTTTTTT. This rearrangement joins TRBV25-1 to TRBJ1-4; D is unclear. The CDR3 totals 12 residues. Germline CDR1 MGHDK, CDR2 SYGVNS. V was pared by 4 bases and J by 8 bases, with 8 bases between.

A word on this clone: The same CDR3 arises from other DNA sequences in this sample as well. The J gene is TRBJ1-5, the V gene TRBV27; D is possibly TRBD1 (6 bases). Trimming cost V 2 bases and J 4 bases, with 12 bases left between them. The CDR3 sequence is 15 residues long. The germline V gene has CDR1 MNHEY and CDR2 SMNVEV (reference sequence). DNA of the CDR3: TGTGCCAGCAGTTTAACGCGGGACACTAATCAGCCCCAGCATTTT. Its translation: CASSLTRDTNQPQHF.

As to this clone: The sample contains more than one DNA sequence encoding this CDR3. V and J are TRBV7-2 and TRBJ1-5; no clear D gene. This CDR3 has 13 amino acids. V was cut by 0 bases and J by 5 bases, with 5 bases left in between. Germline CDR1 is SGHTA and CDR2 is FQGNSA. Here the CDR3 DNA reads TGTGCCAGCAGCTTAGCAAGGGATCAGCCCCAGCATTTT. Protein: CASSLARDQPQHF.

The chain couples TRBV7-9 to TRBJ1-2; 10 nucleotides agree with TRBD1. CDR3 length equals 14 residues. The ends lost 6 bases at V and 8 bases at J; junction bases unmatched: 9. From germline, CDR1 is SEHNR and CDR2 FQNEAQ (reference sequence). CDR3 in DNA: TGTGCCAGCAGTTCGCGACAGGGGGCGTGGGGCTACACCTTC. This encodes CASSSRQGAWGYTF.

The chain joins TRBV6-6 to TRBJ2-3; 7 bases fit TRBD1. V was clipped by 6 bases and J by 1 base; unmatched bases: 4. The CDR3 is 14 amino acids. Germline lookup yields CDR1 MNHNY and CDR2 SVGAGI (reference sequence). CDR3 in DNA: TGTGCCAGCAGCCCGGGACAGCGCACAGATACGCAGTATTTT. This codes for CASSPGQRTDTQYF.

About this clone itself: Other nucleotide sequences from this sample produce the same CDR3. The chain employs TRBV5-1 and TRBJ1-1; D is undetermined. Trimming shortened V by 2 bases and J by 1 base, and 6 bases separated the two germline ends. Per germline, CDR1 SGHRS and CDR2 YFSETQ. The CDR3 spans 13 residues. CDR3 DNA: TGCGCCAGCAGCTTTCGGGAGAACACTGAAGCTTTCTTT. Protein product: CASSFRENTEAFF.

The V call is TRBV27, the J call TRBJ2-7; perhaps TRBD1 as D (6 bases). Germline V lookup: CDR1 MNHEY, CDR2 SMNVEV (reference sequence). V lost 0 bases to trimming and J lost 1 base, with 10 bases between them. The CDR3 runs 15 residues. In DNA, the CDR3 is TGTGCCAGCAGTTTATCCAGGACAGCTTCCTACGAGCAGTACTTC. It yields the protein CASSLSRTASYEQYF.

The genes are TRBV5-4 and TRBJ2-7; 10 bases map to TRBD2. Trimming removed 4 bases from V and 4 bases from J; junction bases left unmatched: 8. Germline CDR1 and CDR2: SGHNT and YYREEE (reference sequence). The CDR3 is 15 residues long. The CDR3 region is CASSRKTSGEYEQYF. The CDR3 DNA reads TGTGCCAGCAGCCGAAAAACTAGCGGGGAGTACGAGCAGTACTTC.

The chain carries TRBV11-2 and TRBJ2-2, with 8 bases lining up with TRBD1. V was pared by 4 bases and J by 5 bases, with 3 bases of the junction left unmatched. The V gene's germline CDR1 is SGHAT and CDR2 FQNNGV. CDR3 length: 14 residues. The CDR3 nucleotides are TGTGCCAGCAGCTGGGACAGGACTACCGGGGAGCTGTTTTTT. This encodes CASSWDRTTGELFF.

The chain links TRBV6-1 to TRBJ1-1; 8 nucleotides match TRBD1. CDR3 length: 14 amino acids. Germline V gives CDR1 MNHNS, CDR2 SASEGT. With V trimmed by 5 bases and J by 3 bases, 5 bases remained unmatched. The CDR3 loop is CASSYDRGDTEAFF. The CDR3 DNA reads TGTGCCAGCAGTTATGACAGGGGAGACACTGAAGCTTTCTTT.

V and J are TRBV9 and TRBJ2-7, with 7 bases matching TRBD1. Per the germline V gene, CDR1 is SGDLS and CDR2 is YYNGEE. The CDR3 contains 14 residues. Trimming took 0 bases from V and 6 from J; bases not matched to a gene: 6. The CDR3 nucleotides read TGTGCCAGCAGCGTAGGAGGGGGCAAGAGCGAGCAGTACTTC. Translated: CASSVGGGKSEQYF.

The rearrangement uses TRBV29-1 and TRBJ2-3; D perhaps matches TRBD1 (6 bases). The CDR3 is made up of 13 amino acids. Germline lookup yields CDR1 SQVTM and CDR2 ANQGSEA. V lost 1 base and J lost 4, with 9 bases in between. Written as DNA, the CDR3 is TGCAGCGTTGAAGGGGGGCGCCCAGATACGCAGTATTTT. Translation gives CSVEGGRPDTQYF.

J is TRBJ2-5 and V is TRBV7-8; D ambiguous. V gave up 0 bases and J gave up 7 bases, with 9 bases separating them. From germline, CDR1 is SGHVS and CDR2 FQNEAQ. This CDR3 comprises 13 residues. The CDR3 DNA sequence: TGTGCCAGCAGCTTAGCTGTTTTGGGGACCCAGTACTTC. It specifies CASSLAVLGTQYF.

The table lists this clone with a few counts. This sequence joins TRBV19 and TRBJ1-2, with D unclear. Germline V gives CDR1 LNHDA, CDR2 SQIVND (reference sequence). Deletions cut 0 bases from V and 4 bases from J, with 12 bases between. This CDR3 is 15 amino acids long. The CDR3 loop reads CASSIDDTSPYGYTF. DNA of the CDR3: TGTGCCAGTAGTATAGATGACACCTCTCCCTATGGCTACACCTTC.

This sequence joins TRBV28 and TRBJ1-5, with TRBD1 as a possible D gene (5 bases). Germline CDR1 is MDHEN and CDR2 is SYDVKM. V lost 8 bases, J lost 3 bases, and 20 bases lay in between. The CDR3 sequence is 16 residues long. CDR3 DNA sequence: TGTGCCAGCTGCGTTATCAACCAGGGTAACAATCAGCCCCAGCATTTT. This codes for CASCVINQGNNQPQHF.

On this clone itself: One junction end does not reproduce the germline sequence, and a read error may be involved. DNA of the CDR3: TGTGCCAGCTCACCTTATGGGCCTCCCTACGTGCAGTACTTC. Translation gives CASSPYGPPYVQYF. The chain carries TRBV18 and TRBJ2-7; D gene ambiguous. The CDR3 spans 14 residues. Germline-derived CDR1 and CDR2 are KGHSH and LQKENI.

This clone was counted a few times. The chain carries TRBV5-4 and TRBJ1-1; D gene ambiguous. The germline V gene has CDR1 SGHNT and CDR2 YYREEE (reference sequence). This CDR3 is built from 15 residues. V lost 4 bases and J 0 bases, leaving 13 bases between the germline ends. The CDR3 loop reads CASSRRAQLNTEAFF. For the CDR3, the DNA is TGTGCCAGCAGCCGGCGGGCCCAGTTGAACACTGAAGCTTTCTTT.

The rearrangement links TRBV20-1 to TRBJ2-7; the D gene could be TRBD1 or TRBD2 (5 bases each). In germline, CDR1 is DFQATT, CDR2 SNEGSKA (reference sequence). The V gene lost 5 bases and the J gene lost 6 bases, with 11 bases spanning the gap. The CDR3 has 11 residues. The CDR3 protein is CSASVGTEQYF. The CDR3 bases are TGCAGTGCTTCTGTAGGGACCGAGCAGTACTTC.

The J gene is TRBJ1-1, the V gene TRBV10-3; TRBD1 matches 10 bases. Germline CDR1 reads ENHRY; CDR2 reads SYGVKD. J gave up 10 bases and V 6 bases, and 8 bases lay outside the gene matches. This CDR3 is built from 13 residues. CDR3 sequence (DNA): TGTGCCATCAGAGGGACAGGGGACGGAGGAGCTTTCTTT. Amino acid sequence: CAIRGTGDGGAFF.

There are many counts of this clone. The rearrangement links TRBV5-4 to TRBJ1-1; D is unresolved. Trimming shortened V by 3 bases and J by 5 bases, and 11 bases separated the two germline ends. Germline values: CDR1 SGHNT, CDR2 YYREEE (reference sequence). CDR3 size: 13 residues. The CDR3 coding sequence is TGTGCCAGCAGCTCCCCGGGGAGGACTGAAGCTTTCTTT. It yields the protein CASSSPGRTEAFF.